This TCR beta chain was observed in a study of cytomegalovirus exposure and HLA in healthy donors. Study-level findings and limits: Associated with HLA alleles at 0.05 false discovery rate in a later analysis were 16,951 TCR beta sequences.

Use of 60 Vbeta and 13 Jbeta primers characterized the PCR. The table came from immunoSEQ multiplex PCR; TCRdb's copy has only in-frame clones and leaves some out. Of about 130,000 clones in the sample, roughly 70% were seen once. On this clone: Its matching antigen is unknown.

The CDR3 spans 15 residues. The receptor was derived from a human donor in good health. Sequences were obtained from PBMCs. The chain couples TRBV1 to TRBJ2-1; the table's D call, TRBD1, has no DNA check behind it. TRBV1 is noted as a pseudogene. The CDR3 reads CTSSRADRGRSEQFF. The CDR3 DNA reads TGCACCAGCAGCCGAGCGGACAGGGGTCGGTCGGAGCAGTTCTTC.